The rows below give T cell receptor beta chains drawn from one sample of a study of blood T cell repertoires in COVID-19. The data were produced by immunoSEQ multiplex PCR, yet TCRdb's version contains in-frame clones alone and is incomplete. This table holds over 65,000 clones, around nine tenths found once. The sequencing sample was made of peripheral blood. Every receptor here comes from a woman aged 55-69 years with acute or convalescent COVID-19. CDR3s include the opening cysteine and the closing phenylalanine or tryptophan. Fields, in order: V gene, CDR3 length, clone size, D gene, J gene, CDR3 protein, CDR3 DNA. D genes are given only for firm matches. Clone sizes are given selectively: once, few, many, or a class where the clone is expanded.

>TRBV30|15|.|TRBD1|TRBJ2-5
CACLTRDRGQETQYF
TGTGCCTGTTTAACCCGGGACAGGGGTCAAGAGACCCAGTACTTC
>TRBV6-5|14|.|TRBD1|TRBJ1-1
CASTQGGLNTEAFF
TGTGCCAGCACCCAGGGGGGACTGAACACTGAAGCTTTCTTT
>TRBV2|13|.|.|TRBJ1-5
CASSDSFNQPQHF
TGTGCCAGCAGTGACTCTTTCAATCAGCCCCAGCATTTT
>TRBV30|14|.|.|TRBJ2-5
CAWSVLKGRETQYF
TGTGCCTGGAGTGTACTAAAGGGGAGGGAGACCCAGTACTTC
>TRBV21-1|14|once|.|TRBJ1-1
CASSPREGRSEAFF
TGTGCCAGCAGCCCCCGCGAGGGCCGGAGTGAAGCTTTCTTT
>TRBV28|12|.|.|TRBJ1-2
CASSFAGLFNTF
TGTGCCAGCAGTTTCGCGGGACTCTTCAACACCTTC
>TRBV28|14|.|TRBD1|TRBJ1-1
CASSSGTGGSEAFF
TGTGCCAGCAGTTCCGGGACAGGGGGCTCTGAAGCTTTCTTT
>TRBV19|15|.|TRBD1|TRBJ1-5
CASTPGTGARQPQHF
TGTGCCAGTACTCCAGGGACAGGGGCGCGTCAGCCCCAGCATTTT
>TRBV2|17|.|.|TRBJ2-5
CASSEVTGRGSGGTQYF
TGTGCCAGCAGTGAAGTCACTGGCCGCGGATCCGGGGGGACCCAGTACTTC
>TRBV4-3|19|once|.|TRBJ2-1
CASSQDLDPLAGSYNEQFF
TGCGCCAGCAGCCAAGATCTGGACCCTCTCGCAGGGTCCTACAATGAGCAGTTCTTC
>TRBV6-1|14|few|.|TRBJ1-5
CASSEAAGNQPQHF
TGTGCCAGCAGTGAAGCGGCGGGCAATCAGCCCCAGCATTTT